This is a list of T cell receptor beta chains from one sample in a study of shared clonotypes between healthy human individuals. TCRdb's copy holds only in-frame clones and misses some; the assay was immunoSEQ multiplex PCR. The data show roughly 680,000 clones, around 77% seen once. Source material: memory CD4+ T cells sorted from blood. These receptors were obtained from a woman aged 25 to 39 in good health. Both conserved end residues are trimmed from each CDR3.

cdr3_aa	v_call	j_call
ASSLYRTTYGYT	TRBV27	TRBJ1-2
ASSRQGSGNEQF	TRBV18	TRBJ2-1
ASSRTGDTYEQY	TRBV27	TRBJ2-7
ASSWDWARLNEQF	TRBV7-2	TRBJ2-1
ASGLRAAGAAADTQY	TRBV12-5	TRBJ2-3
ASSPDYVGTDTQY	TRBV18	TRBJ2-3
ASSVDQDEQF	TRBV9	TRBJ2-1
ASSLAGGSYEQY	TRBV28	TRBJ2-7
ASSQAGLVADEQF	TRBV4-1	TRBJ2-1
ASSIRMTDPYEQY	TRBV19	.
ASSSGLAGFTDTQY	TRBV11-2	TRBJ2-3
ASSELGDREYEQY	TRBV25-1	TRBJ2-7
ASSIQQGYT	TRBV28	TRBJ1-2
ASSLLTDTEAF	TRBV5-1	TRBJ1-1
ASSRDVGQPQH	TRBV11-2	TRBJ1-5
ASMDRGPDTQY	TRBV19	TRBJ2-3
ASSSVNLGLAGGEQY	TRBV11-2	TRBJ2-7
ASSSDTLGQYEQY	TRBV11-2	TRBJ2-7
ASSPRAESNQPQH	TRBV18	TRBJ1-5
ASGGEGPNTGELF	TRBV28	TRBJ2-2
ASSRDRGPDTQY	TRBV19	TRBJ2-3
ASSPPTGPTEAF	TRBV28	TRBJ1-1
ASSFQGANEQY	TRBV27	.
ASSFSGGGQPQH	TRBV6-6	TRBJ1-5